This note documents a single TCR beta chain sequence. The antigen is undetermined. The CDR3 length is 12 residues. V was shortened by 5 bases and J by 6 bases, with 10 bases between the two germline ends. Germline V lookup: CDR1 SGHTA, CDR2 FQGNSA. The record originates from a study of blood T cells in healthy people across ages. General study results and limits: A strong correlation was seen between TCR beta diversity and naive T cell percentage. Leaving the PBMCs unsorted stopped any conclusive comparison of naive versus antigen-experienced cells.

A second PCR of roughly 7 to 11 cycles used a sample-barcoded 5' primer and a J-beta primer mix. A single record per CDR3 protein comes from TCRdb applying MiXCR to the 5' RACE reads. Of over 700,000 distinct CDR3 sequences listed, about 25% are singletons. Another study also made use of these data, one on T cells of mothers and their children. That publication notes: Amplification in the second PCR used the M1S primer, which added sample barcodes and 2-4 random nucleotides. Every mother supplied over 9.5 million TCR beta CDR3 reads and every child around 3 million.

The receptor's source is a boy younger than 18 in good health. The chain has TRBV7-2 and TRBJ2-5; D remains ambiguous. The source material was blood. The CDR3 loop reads CASSSERQTQYF. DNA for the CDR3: TGTGCCAGCAGCAGCGAGCGACAGACCCAGTACTTC.